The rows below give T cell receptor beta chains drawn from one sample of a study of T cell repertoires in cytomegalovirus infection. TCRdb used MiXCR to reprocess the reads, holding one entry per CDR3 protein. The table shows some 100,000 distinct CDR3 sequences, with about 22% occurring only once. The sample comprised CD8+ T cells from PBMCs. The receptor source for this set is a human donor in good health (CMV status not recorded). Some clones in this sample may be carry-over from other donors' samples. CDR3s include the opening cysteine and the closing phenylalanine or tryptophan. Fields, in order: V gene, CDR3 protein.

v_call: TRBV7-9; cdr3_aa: CASSPQAPDTQYF
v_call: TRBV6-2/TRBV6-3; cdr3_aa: CASSHFLAGASTSTDTQYF
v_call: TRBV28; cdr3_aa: CASSLGVNQPQHF
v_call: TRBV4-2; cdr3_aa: CASSQGPGVNTEAFF
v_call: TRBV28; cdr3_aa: CATVTVGSRSSETQYF
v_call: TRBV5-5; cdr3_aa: CASSITGGYNEQFF
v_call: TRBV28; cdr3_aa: CASRDGTGGARTQYF
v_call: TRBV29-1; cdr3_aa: CSVDLQGANYGYTF
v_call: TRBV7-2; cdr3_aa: CASSLGDGGRDQETQYF
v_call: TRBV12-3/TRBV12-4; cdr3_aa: CASSLGGWQYF
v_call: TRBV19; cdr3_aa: CASSINEGSGNEKLFF
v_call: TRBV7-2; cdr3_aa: CASSLLGPEAFF
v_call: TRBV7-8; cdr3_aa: CASSSTDLNTGELFF
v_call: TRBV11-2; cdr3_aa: CASEGQGYADTQYF
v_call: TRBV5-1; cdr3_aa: CASSQGQGAGTYEQYF
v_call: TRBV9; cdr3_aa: CASSVGDTEAFF
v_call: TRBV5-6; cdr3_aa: CASSRTPDSERYEQYF
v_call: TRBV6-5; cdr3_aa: CASSYGTSGSGYEQYF
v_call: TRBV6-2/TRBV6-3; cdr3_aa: CASSPDSLEAFF
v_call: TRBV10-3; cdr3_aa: CAVLQGDNSPLHF
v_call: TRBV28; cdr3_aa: CASTEDRVKTQYF
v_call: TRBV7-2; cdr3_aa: CASSSGYNEQFF
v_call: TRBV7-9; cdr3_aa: CASSLSGVTTDTQYF
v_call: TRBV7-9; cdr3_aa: CASSLGSGTGDGYTF
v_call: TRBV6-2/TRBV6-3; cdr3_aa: CASSTGLTYEQYF
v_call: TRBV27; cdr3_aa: CASSAGGQLYEQYF
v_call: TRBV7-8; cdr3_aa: CASSLSGGGGNTIYF
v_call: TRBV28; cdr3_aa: CASRPGSSYEQYF